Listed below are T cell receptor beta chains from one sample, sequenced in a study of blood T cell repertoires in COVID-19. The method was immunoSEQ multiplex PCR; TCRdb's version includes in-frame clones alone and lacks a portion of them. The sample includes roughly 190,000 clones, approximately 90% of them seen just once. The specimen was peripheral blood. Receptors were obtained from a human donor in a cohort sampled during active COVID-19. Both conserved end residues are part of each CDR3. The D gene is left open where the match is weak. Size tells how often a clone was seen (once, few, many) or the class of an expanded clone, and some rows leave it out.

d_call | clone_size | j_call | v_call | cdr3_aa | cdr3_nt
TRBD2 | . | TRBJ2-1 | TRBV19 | CASSISRGLAFNSYNEQFF | TGTGCCAGTAGTATTAGTCGCGGACTAGCGTTCAACTCCTACAATGAGCAGTTCTTC
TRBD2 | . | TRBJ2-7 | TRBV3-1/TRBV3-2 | CASSQGGGGAYEQYF | TGTGCCAGCAGCCAAGGCGGCGGGGGAGCCTACGAGCAGTACTTC
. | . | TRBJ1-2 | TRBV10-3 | CAISFQGTYGYTF | TGTGCCATCAGCTTCCAGGGTACCTATGGCTACACCTTC
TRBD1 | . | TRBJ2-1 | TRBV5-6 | CASSLEGQGRNEQFF | TGTGCCAGCAGCTTGGAGGGACAGGGAAGGAATGAGCAGTTCTTC
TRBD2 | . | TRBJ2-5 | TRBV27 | CASSLLAGEDETQYF | TGTGCCAGCAGTTTACTAGCGGGAGAGGATGAGACCCAGTACTTC
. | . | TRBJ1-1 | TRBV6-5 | CASNRRQDSQAFF | TGTGCCAGCAACCGTAGACAGGACTCTCAAGCTTTCTTT
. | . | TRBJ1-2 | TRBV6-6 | CASLLGGIGSNYGYTF | TGTGCCAGCCTTTTAGGCGGGATTGGGAGTAACTATGGCTACACCTTC
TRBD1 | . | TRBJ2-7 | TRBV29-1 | CSVLGTGVSHEQYF | TGCAGCGTTCTTGGGACAGGGGTCTCCCACGAGCAGTACTTC
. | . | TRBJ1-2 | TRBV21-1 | CASSKDRVSGAPPYGYTF | TGTGCCAGCAGCAAAGATAGAGTTTCTGGGGCCCCCCCCTATGGCTACACCTTC
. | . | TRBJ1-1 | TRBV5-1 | CASSFTANTEAFF | TGCGCCAGCAGCTTTACAGCGAACACTGAAGCTTTCTTT
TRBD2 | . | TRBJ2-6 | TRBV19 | CASSRVAGGPGANVLTF | TGTGCCAGTAGTAGAGTAGCGGGGGGTCCTGGGGCCAACGTCCTGACTTTC
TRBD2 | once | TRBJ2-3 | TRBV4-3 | CASSLRLAGGPGTDTQYF | TGCGCCAGCAGCCTTAGACTAGCGGGGGGCCCTGGCACAGATACGCAGTATTTT
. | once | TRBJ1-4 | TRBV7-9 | CASNVGVREKLFF | TGTGCCAGCAATGTGGGCGTCAGGGAAAAACTGTTTTTT
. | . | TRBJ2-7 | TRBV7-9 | CASSLGANSYEQYF | TGTGCCAGCAGCTTAGGCGCTAACTCCTACGAGCAGTACTTC
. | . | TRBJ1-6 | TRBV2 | CASGLQGNNSPLHF | TGTGCCAGCGGCCTCCAGGGAAATAATTCACCCCTCCACTTT